This T cell receptor (beta chain) was obtained from a study of long-term antiretroviral therapy in people with HIV. Study findings and constraints: Post-ART samples showed increased diversity that remained below transplant donor control levels. No data were available on ART adherence, viral resistance or therapy changes. The study found narrower CDR3 length ranges in HIV repertoires than in controls.

Germline lookup yields CDR1 SGHRS and CDR2 YFSETQ. This CDR3 is built from 14 residues. Unmatched junction bases numbered 4, after V lost 3 bases and J lost 3 bases. This clone is judged medium-sized. Antigen specificity is unknown. immunoSEQ v3.0 was run at survey level. Per-sample targets for sequencing were roughly 35,000-55,000 T-cell genomes. Sequencing was performed with immunoSEQ multiplex PCR; in TCRdb, only in-frame clones are kept and a portion is missing. Of about 25,000 clones listed, approximately 80% are singletons. The rearrangement joins TRBV5-1 to TRBJ2-7, with TRBD1 matching over 9 bases. The TCR was taken from a woman in her late teens or twenties with HIV. The input for sequencing was unsorted PBMCs, taken at the start of antiretroviral therapy, before treatment. The CDR3 sequence: CASSYRGPHYEQYF. CDR3 DNA sequence: TGCGCCAGCAGCTACAGGGGGCCTCACTACGAGCAGTACTTC.